These T cell receptor beta chains were read from a single sample in a study of T-cell memory formation after mild COVID-19. Via MiXCR, TCRdb re-called the 5' RACE reads, giving one row per CDR3 protein. The table shows hundreds of thousands of distinct CDR3 sequences, with around 27% occurring only once. Sequences were obtained from PBMCs or a T cell subset sorted from them (not recorded which). These receptor sequences come from an adult woman who had mild COVID-19 (a few samples of this study predate the infection). Cell type and time point are not known. Each CDR3 is given with its conserved first and last residue.

>TRBJ2-7|TRBV10-3|14
CAISESTGGYEQYF
>TRBJ2-1|TRBV12-3/TRBV12-4|15
CASSLIGGGVHEQFF
>TRBJ1-1|TRBV19|13
CASTRGPYTEAFF
>TRBJ1-2|TRBV5-1|13
CASSLGAGHGYTF
>TRBJ2-1|TRBV7-3|16
CASSLTGGKSYNEQFF
>TRBJ1-1|TRBV6-6|12
CASSYKRGEAFF
>TRBJ2-1|TRBV19|14
CASSIQGPLNEQFF
>TRBJ2-3|TRBV18|16
CASSPLPPTSADTQYF
>TRBJ1-1|TRBV9|13
CASSVGQGPEAFF
>TRBJ2-5|TRBV20-1|15
CSARPQPHYQETQYF
>TRBJ1-1|TRBV10-3|14
CAISDPGGATEAFF
>TRBJ1-1|TRBV4-1|14
CASSQGMWNTEAFF
>TRBJ1-2|TRBV5-6|14
CASSWGTANYGYTF
>TRBJ2-1|TRBV7-9|16
CASTPLRDVVSNEQFF
>TRBJ1-1|TRBV5-1|15
CASSLLGQGATEAFF
>TRBJ2-1|TRBV10-3|15
CAISEGLPPRDEQFF
>TRBJ2-3|TRBV7-2|14
CASSFTETSDTQYF
>TRBJ2-7|TRBV3-1|13
CASRGGAPHEQYF